These 29 T cell receptor beta chains were sequenced from one sample in a study of blood T cells in healthy people across ages (dated by TCRdb to 2015 to 2017). Receptor libraries were prepared by 5' RACE. TCRdb lists the instrument as Illumina HiSeq 2500. A second roughly 6 to 11 cycle PCR used a sample-barcoded 5' primer and a J-beta primer mix. TCRdb reanalyzed the raw reads on its own, using fastp at Q25 for trimming and MiXCR for clone calling, and kept in-frame beta chains. Entries are consolidated by CDR3 protein sequence, retaining the most common genes and DNA. This sample comprises 540,000 or so distinct CDR3 sequences, around 50% of them detected only once. Approximately 25% of the sample is taken by the ten largest. Sequencing was done on a sample of blood. These receptors came from an elderly man in good health.

V gene TRBV13 combines with J gene TRBJ2-7; 10 nucleotides agree with TRBD1. Near its end, the DNA agrees better with TRBJ2-5, so the J call may be wrong. Germline V gene data show CDR1 as PRHDT and CDR2 as FYEKMQ (reference sequence). The CDR3 totals 15 residues. The CDR3 protein is CASSSRQGAQETQYF. DNA of the CDR3: TGTGCCAGCAGCTCCAGACAGGGGGCGCAAGAGACCCAGTACTTC.

There are a few counts of this clonotype. The J gene is TRBJ1-1, the V gene TRBV20-1; no clear D. The germline V gene encodes CDR1 DFQATT and CDR2 SNEGSKA (reference sequence). The CDR3 has 14 residues. The V gene lost 1 base and the J gene lost 4 bases, with 13 bases spanning the gap. The CDR3 DNA sequence: TGCAGTGCTAGAGGCCCCGGGGTTGGCACTGAAGCTTTCTTT. Encoded protein: CSARGPGVGTEAFF.

A note on this clonotype: Possible read error: a much larger clone is one base away. This chain uses TRBV6-5 with TRBJ2-5; a weak D match, TRBD1 (6 bases). CDR1 and CDR2 (germline): MNHEY, SVGAGI. V lost 6 bases, J lost 11 bases, and 34 bases lay in between. The CDR3 has 18 amino acids. The CDR3 coding sequence is TGTGCCAGCAGCCCTCGAGGACACTCCGTGGGGGCCAAAAACACTCAGTACTTC. It specifies CASSPRGHSVGAKNTQYF.

The table lists this clonotype with a few counts. This chain connects TRBV6-6 to TRBJ1-1; D gene ambiguous. CDR1 and CDR2 from the germline V gene are MNHNY and SVGAGI (reference sequence). Trimming left V 2 bases short and J 0 bases short, with 4 bases between. This CDR3 is built from 13 residues. CDR3 region: CASSYVLNTEAFF. For the CDR3, the DNA is TGTGCCAGCAGTTACGTACTGAACACTGAAGCTTTCTTT.

There are a few counts of this clonotype. V usage is TRBV15 and J usage is TRBJ2-7; D call uncertain. Germline V lookup: CDR1 LNHNV, CDR2 YYDKDF (reference sequence). The CDR3 loop spans 12 amino acids. Trimming shortened V by 5 bases and J by 10 bases, and 15 bases separated the two germline ends. The CDR3 is CATSAVRWSQYF. CDR3 nucleotides: TGTGCCACCAGCGCGGTTCGGTGGTCCCAGTACTTC. Using reference TRBV15 and TRBJ2-7 for the parts outside the CDR3, the full variable domain is DAMVIQNPRYQVTQFGKPVTLSCSQTLNHNVMYWYQQKSSQAPKLLFHYYDKDFNNEADTPDNFQSRRPNTSFCFLDIRSPGLGDTAMYLCATSAVRWSQYFGPGTRLTVT.

This chain joins TRBV6-5 and TRBJ2-7; no clear D gene. CDR3 length equals 16 residues. V shed 3 bases and J shed 8 bases, with 23 bases lying between them. Per germline, CDR1 MNHEY and CDR2 SVGAGI. Here the CDR3 DNA reads TGTGCCAGCAGTTATTACCCGAGGAGCGAGGTTTCTCAGCAGTACTTC. Translation: CASSYYPRSEVSQQYF.

This clonotype was seen more than once but under ten times. One end of the junction varies from germline; a read error may be responsible. This chain joins TRBV6-6 and TRBJ2-7; D is possibly TRBD1 or TRBD2 (6 bases each). CDR3 length equals 16 residues. CDR1 is MNHNY and CDR2 is SVGAGI in the germline V gene (reference sequence). CDR3 in DNA: TGTGCCAGCAGTTACTCTTTTTCCGGGGGCTCCTGCGAGCAGTACTTC. Amino acids: CASSYSFSGGSCEQYF.

This clonotype appeared a few times. The chain is built from TRBV6-6 and TRBJ2-7, with TRBD2 as a possible D gene (7 bases). The CDR3 is 17 residues long. Trimming shortened V by 0 bases and J by 3 bases, and 18 bases separated the two germline ends. Germline CDR1 is MNHNY and CDR2 is SVGAGI (reference sequence). CDR3 in amino acids: CASSYSPLGGVSYEQYF. The CDR3 bases are TGTGCCAGCAGTTACTCCCCCTTAGGGGGGGTTAGCTACGAGCAGTACTTC.

The chain combines TRBV20-1 with TRBJ1-2, with a weak D call TRBD1 (6 bases). Germline CDR1 and CDR2: DFQATT and SNEGSKA (reference sequence). Trimming pared 1 base from V and 4 bases from J, leaving 13 bases between. The CDR3 length is 14 residues. The DNA for the CDR3 is TGCAGTGCTAGAGTTTCGGACAGAGGCTATGGCTACACCTTC. Translating gives CSARVSDRGYGYTF.

The chain carries TRBV29-1 and TRBJ1-1, with D unresolved. Germline assignment: CDR1 SQVTM and CDR2 ANQGSEA. The CDR3 is 11 amino acids. The CDR3 reads CSATSNTEAFF. Here the CDR3 DNA reads TGCAGTGCAACAAGTAACACTGAAGCTTTCTTT.

This clonotype was detected ten times or more. CDR3 nucleotides: TGTGCCAGCAGCCCCCGCAGGGCGTGGAATGAAAAACTGTTTTTT. Translation gives CASSPRRAWNEKLFF. This chain uses TRBV6-5 with TRBJ1-4, with D perhaps TRBD1 (5 bases). The CDR3 covers 15 residues. Looked up from germline, CDR1 is MNHEY and CDR2 is SVGAGI. The germline V and J ends were trimmed by 6 bases and 5 bases, with 16 bases remaining between them.

The chain joins TRBV20-1 to TRBJ2-1; 14 positions agree with TRBD2. This CDR3 comprises 15 residues. The V and J ends lost 6 bases and 7 bases, in that order; junction bases with no gene match: 8. Germline-derived CDR1 and CDR2 are DFQATT and SNEGSKA (reference sequence). The CDR3 DNA is TGCAGTGCCACCGGGACTAGCGGGGGCCAGAATGAGCAGTTCTTC. This sequence encodes CSATGTSGGQNEQFF.

This clonotype appeared a single time. The chain recombines TRBV18 with TRBJ2-2; TRBD1 might be the D (6 bases). There are 15 residues in the CDR3. V was pared by 3 bases and J by 0 bases, with 8 bases between. Germline V CDR1 and CDR2: KGHSH, LQKENI. CDR3 nucleotides: TGTGCCAGCTCACCGACAGGAACGAACACCGGGGAGCTGTTTTTT. Its protein product is CASSPTGTNTGELFF.

This clonotype has only a few counts. The chain has TRBV18 and TRBJ2-1; no reliable D call. CDR1 and CDR2 from the germline V gene are KGHSH and LQKENI. This CDR3 has 17 residues. Trimming removed 2 bases at V and 0 bases at J, with 14 bases between. Here the CDR3 reads CASSPITTSNSYNEQFF. CDR3 DNA: TGTGCCAGCTCACCAATAACAACGTCGAACTCCTACAATGAGCAGTTCTTC.

The chain joins TRBV20-1 to TRBJ2-1, with no clear D. Germline V lookup: CDR1 DFQATT, CDR2 SNEGSKA (reference sequence). CDR3 length: 14 residues. V lost 6 bases and J 0 bases, leaving 12 bases between the germline ends. The chain's CDR3 is CSAKKQSSYNEQFF. The CDR3 DNA sequence: TGCAGTGCCAAGAAGCAGAGCTCCTACAATGAGCAGTTCTTC.

This chain uses TRBV3-1 with TRBJ2-1; a weak D match, TRBD1 (6 bases). Trimming took off 0 bases at V and 5 bases at J, with 14 bases between the two ends. Germline assignment: CDR1 LGHDT and CDR2 YNNKEL (reference sequence). The CDR3 has 16 amino acids. In DNA, the CDR3 is TGTGCCAGCAGCCAAGATCACAGGGTGAGGGACAATGAGCAGTTCTTC. The encoded protein is CASSQDHRVRDNEQFF.

The V gene is TRBV6-6, the J gene TRBJ1-2, with 9 bases lining up with TRBD1. The germline gives CDR1 MNHNY, CDR2 SVGAGI (reference sequence). The CDR3 consists of 15 residues. V lost 6 bases to trimming and J lost 6 bases; unmatched junction nucleotides: 11. CDR3 loop: CASSHNAQGADGYTF. CDR3 nucleotides: TGTGCCAGCAGCCACAATGCACAGGGGGCGGATGGCTACACCTTC.

This clonotype was seen more than once but under ten times. A much bigger clone sits one base away, suggesting this may be a read error. The chain has TRBV6-5 and TRBJ2-1, with 7 bases that match TRBD2. The J call may be in error: the DNA end matches TRBJ2-7 better. In germline, CDR1 is MNHEY, CDR2 SVGAGI. The CDR3 consists of 15 residues. CDR3 sequence: CASSLRLAAANEQYF. The CDR3 DNA is TGTGCCAGCAGTCTCCGGCTAGCGGCGGCCAATGAGCAGTACTTC.

This clonotype was counted a few times. CDR3 nucleotide sequence: TGCAGCGTTGAGGGACAGGGGCGTTCCGAGCAGTACTTC. Translation: CSVEGQGRSEQYF. This chain uses TRBV29-1 with TRBJ2-7, with 10 positions matching TRBD1. V lost 3 bases and J lost 6; bases outside the gene matches: 5. Germline loops: CDR1 SQVTM, CDR2 ANQGSEA. There are 13 residues in the CDR3.

V is TRBV20-1 and J is TRBJ2-1, with D perhaps matching TRBD2 (6 bases). This CDR3 region has 13 residues. Germline CDR1 is DFQATT and CDR2 is SNEGSKA (reference sequence). V lost 5 bases to trimming and J lost 8 bases, with 16 bases between them. In nucleotides, the CDR3 is TGCAGTGCTCCGAAGGGAGGAGGGGATGAGCAGTTCTTC. Translating it yields CSAPKGGGDEQFF.

This clonotype has more than one count but fewer than ten. CDR3 region: CASTWDRGHEQYF. The CDR3 coding sequence is TGTGCCAGCACCTGGGACAGGGGGCACGAGCAGTACTTC. This sequence joins TRBV6-6 and TRBJ2-7, with 12 bases matching TRBD1. CDR3 size: 13 residues. Germline CDR1 MNHNY, CDR2 SVGAGI (reference sequence). V was clipped by 7 bases and J by 5 bases; unmatched bases: 3.

V gene TRBV9 combines with J gene TRBJ2-5; no clear D. Trimming removed 0 bases at V and 7 bases at J, with 13 bases between. CDR3 length: 14 amino acids. CDR1 and CDR2 (germline): SGDLS, YYNGEE. The CDR3 is CASSVDRTPGTQYF. The CDR3 DNA follows: TGTGCCAGCAGCGTAGATCGGACGCCAGGGACCCAGTACTTC.

This sequence joins TRBV20-1 and TRBJ2-4; TRBD1 agrees at 7 bases. V was pared by 5 bases and J by 3 bases, with 16 bases of the junction left unmatched. The CDR3 contains 17 residues. The V gene's germline CDR1 is DFQATT and CDR2 SNEGSKA (reference sequence). The DNA of the CDR3 is TGCAGTGCTCCCCGGGACAGAGCGCCCTTGGGCAAAAACATTCAGTACTTC. As protein: CSAPRDRAPLGKNIQYF.

This clonotype came up a few times. This chain's CDR3 is CSAPGQDTYEQYF. CDR3 sequence (DNA): TGCAGTGCCCCGGGACAGGACACCTACGAGCAGTACTTC. The rearrangement links TRBV20-1 to TRBJ2-7; 8 nucleotides align to TRBD1. In germline, CDR1 is DFQATT, CDR2 SNEGSKA (reference sequence). J was trimmed by 2 bases and V by 6 bases; bases with no gene match: 6. The CDR3 has 13 amino acids.

The chain is built from TRBV11-3 and TRBJ2-6; D gene unclear. The CDR3 length is 14 residues. Trimming took 5 bases from V and 2 from J, leaving 7 bases between them. Looked up from germline, CDR1 is SGHNT and CDR2 is YENEEA. In nucleotides, the CDR3 is TGTGCCAGCAGCGCCGGAGCTGGGGCCAACGTCCTGACTTTC. Its protein is CASSAGAGANVLTF.

The V call is TRBV6-1, the J call TRBJ1-2; D is undetermined. This CDR3 has 11 amino acids. V lost 3 bases and J lost 6, with 5 bases in between. The germline CDR1 and CDR2 sequences are MNHNS and SASEGT. Here the CDR3 DNA reads TGTGCCAGCAGTGATTGGGATGGCTACACCTTC. Translation: CASSDWDGYTF.

The table lists this clonotype with many counts. Possible read error: a much larger clone is one base away. This chain connects TRBV6-5 to TRBJ2-5; 10 bases are a match to TRBD2. The CDR3 covers 16 residues. Looked up from germline, CDR1 is MNHEY and CDR2 is SVGAGI. The V segment lost 5 bases and the J segment 11 bases; nucleotides outside the gene matches: 17. The CDR3 spells CASSPITSGTRNEQYF. The CDR3 DNA sequence: TGTGCCAGCAGTCCCATAACTAGCGGGACGCGTAATGAGCAGTACTTC.

V is TRBV2 and J is TRBJ1-2; D gene uncertain. This CDR3 is built from 9 residues. Germline V gene sequence: CDR1 SNHLY, CDR2 FYNNEI. CDR3 sequence reads: CKRHDGYTF. The CDR3 nucleotides read TGTAAGCGGCACGATGGCTACACCTTC. Full variable domain (rest looked up from reference TRBV2 and TRBJ1-2): EPEVTQTPSHQVTQMGQEVILRCVPISNHLYFYWYRQILGQKVEFLVSFYNNEISEKSEIFDDQFSVERPDGSNFTLKIRSTKLEDSAMYFCKRHDGYTFGSGTRLTVV.

The DNA for the CDR3 is TGCGCCAGCAGCCAAGAAGGGCTAGCTGCCTCTGGGGCCAACGTCCTGACTTTC. Translating gives CASSQEGLAASGANVLTF. The V gene is TRBV4-1, the J gene TRBJ2-6, with a weak D call TRBD2 (5 bases). Germline lookup yields CDR1 MGHRA and CDR2 YSYEKL. V lost 0 bases and J 0 bases, leaving 12 bases between the germline ends. This CDR3 contains 18 residues.